The 30 T cell receptor beta chains reported below all come from one sample, sequenced in a study of long-term antiretroviral therapy in people with HIV. Survey level was the resolution at which the v3.0 immunoSEQ assay ran. Assay used: immunoSEQ multiplex PCR; TCRdb lists only in-frame clones, some missing. The sample has some 24,000 clones, about four fifths seen once; the top ten hold 5.7%. The sample was unsorted PBMCs, taken 4.4 years after starting antiretroviral therapy. The receptor set was obtained from a man between 25 and 39 years old with HIV.

V gene TRBV27 combines with J gene TRBJ1-2, with 7 bases that match TRBD1. This CDR3 contains 15 residues. J gave up 3 bases and V 5 bases, and 9 bases lay outside the gene matches. The germline CDR1 and CDR2 sequences are MNHEY and SMNVEV (reference sequence). CDR3 amino acids: CASSPTGRGDYGYTF. The CDR3 DNA sequence: TGTGCCAGCAGTCCGACAGGGCGGGGGGACTATGGCTACACCTTC.

This chain connects TRBV7-2 to TRBJ2-7, with 8 nucleotides matching TRBD1. CDR3 size: 16 residues. V shed 5 bases, J shed 1 base, and the junction held 10 bases outside the gene matches. Germline V CDR1 and CDR2: SGHTA, FQGNSA. CDR3 nucleotide sequence: TGTGCCAGCAGCCCTGGGACAGGCCTTTCATCCTACGAGCAGTACTTC. Amino acid sequence: CASSPGTGLSSYEQYF.

The chain links TRBV29-1 to TRBJ1-2, with D hard to call. Germline assignment: CDR1 SQVTM and CDR2 ANQGSEA. The CDR3 runs 12 residues. V was clipped by 3 bases and J by 5 bases, with 10 bases between them. CDR3 DNA sequence: TGCAGCGTTGATGACGCCTGGTATGGCTACACCTTC. This sequence encodes CSVDDAWYGYTF.

This rearrangement joins TRBV10-3 to TRBJ1-1; 8 nucleotides agree with TRBD1. After removal of 3 bases from V and 1 base from J, the junction contained 4 bases not matched to a gene. From germline, CDR1 is ENHRY and CDR2 SYGVKD. The CDR3 length is 15 residues. The CDR3: CAISDGRGPNTEAFF. The CDR3 DNA follows: TGTGCCATCAGTGATGGCAGGGGGCCGAACACTGAAGCTTTCTTT.

The rearrangement joins TRBV2 to TRBJ1-1; D uncertain. Germline CDR1 is SNHLY and CDR2 is FYNNEI. The ends were cut back, 3 bases at V and 11 bases at J, with 13 bases in the middle. The CDR3 runs to 12 residues. CDR3 DNA: TGTGCCAGCAGTGACATCTCGAGGGAGGCTTTCTTT. The encoded protein is CASSDISREAFF.

The rearrangement joins TRBV7-9 to TRBJ2-7, with D maybe TRBD2 (7 bases). Between the trimmed V and J ends, which lost 8 bases and 0 bases, there was a span of 11 bases. The CDR3 runs 13 residues. Germline V gene data show CDR1 as SEHNR and CDR2 as FQNEAQ (reference sequence). This chain's CDR3 is CASRGGDSYEQYF. CDR3 DNA: TGTGCCAGCCGAGGGGGGGACTCCTACGAGCAGTACTTC.

V usage is TRBV7-2 and J usage is TRBJ1-3, with TRBD1 as a possible D gene (5 bases). The length of the CDR3 is 15 residues. Germline CDR1 is SGHTA and CDR2 is FQGNSA. Trimming shortened V by 5 bases and J by 2 bases, and 13 bases separated the two germline ends. The CDR3 DNA follows: TGTGCCAGCAGCAGGGACGACGGGACTGGAAACACCATATATTTT. Amino acids: CASSRDDGTGNTIYF. Looking up the rest from reference TRBV7-2 and TRBJ1-3 gives the full variable domain: GAGVSQSPSNKVTEKGKDVELRCDPISGHTALYWYRQSLGQGLEFLIYFQGNSAPDKSGLPSDRFSAERTGGSVSTLTIQRTQQEDSAVYLCASSRDDGTGNTIYFGEGSWLTVV.

The chain carries TRBV28 and TRBJ2-7; D ambiguous. There are 16 residues in the CDR3. Germline lookup yields CDR1 MDHEN and CDR2 SYDVKM. Deletions cut 4 bases from V and 3 bases from J, with 19 bases between. The CDR3 here is CASSSRSFGFGYEQYF. The CDR3, as DNA: TGTGCCAGCAGTTCGCGTAGTTTTGGATTCGGCTACGAGCAGTACTTC.

The chain uses TRBV5-1 and TRBJ1-1, with D maybe TRBD1 (6 bases). Between the trimmed V and J ends, which lost 4 bases and 1 base, there was a span of 11 bases. Germline-derived CDR1 and CDR2 are SGHRS and YFSETQ. The CDR3 sequence is 14 residues long. The CDR3 DNA is TGCGCCAGCAGCGAGACACAGGGGAACACTGAAGCTTTCTTT. It codes for CASSETQGNTEAFF.

This clone was seen more than once but under ten times. V is TRBV7-2 and J is TRBJ2-7; a weak D match, TRBD2 (5 bases). From germline, CDR1 is SGHTA and CDR2 FQGNSA. The CDR3 has 14 residues. V lost 6 bases and J 4 bases, leaving 16 bases between the germline ends. CDR3 in DNA: TGTGCCAGCAGGGAGACCGGGGTCGGGTACGAGCAGTACTTC. This codes for CASRETGVGYEQYF.

This chain uses TRBV9 with TRBJ1-2, with D hard to call. This CDR3 is built from 13 residues. V dropped 2 bases and J dropped 4 bases, with 9 bases sitting between them. Germline V gene sequence: CDR1 SGDLS, CDR2 YYNGEE. The CDR3 DNA reads as TGTGCCAGCAGCGTCAACGGGTTCTATGGCTACACCTTC. Its translation is CASSVNGFYGYTF.

The rearrangement links TRBV5-1 to TRBJ2-5; 12 nucleotides match TRBD2. The CDR3 covers 15 residues. V dropped 4 bases and J dropped 5; count of bases not matched to a gene: 6. Per the germline V gene, CDR1 is SGHRS and CDR2 is YFSETQ. The CDR3 loop reads CASSALAGGGETQYF. CDR3 nucleotides: TGCGCCAGCAGCGCCCTAGCGGGAGGGGGTGAGACCCAGTACTTC.

This sequence joins TRBV7-2 and TRBJ2-7; D is perhaps TRBD1 (7 bases). V dropped 5 bases and J dropped 6 bases, with 14 bases sitting between them. In germline, CDR1 is SGHTA, CDR2 FQGNSA. This CDR3 region has 13 residues. The CDR3 here is CASSPNRGGEQYF. As DNA, the CDR3 is TGTGCCAGCAGCCCAAACAGGGGAGGCGAGCAGTACTTC.

The rearrangement uses TRBV2 and TRBJ2-7; D is unresolved. Per the germline V gene, CDR1 is SNHLY and CDR2 is FYNNEI. Trimming took 8 bases from V and 0 from J, leaving 14 bases between them. The CDR3 consists of 14 residues. CDR3 sequence (DNA): TGTGCCAGCGTCACAGACCGGAGCTCCTACGAGCAGTACTTC. Protein product: CASVTDRSSYEQYF.

This clone was found a few times. Here the CDR3 DNA reads TGTGCCAGCAGCTGGAACAGGGGCGCGAACACCGGGGAGCTGTTTTTT. It yields the protein CASSWNRGANTGELFF. V usage is TRBV7-9 and J usage is TRBJ2-2; 7 bases line up with TRBD1. CDR1 and CDR2 (germline): SEHNR, FQNEAQ (reference sequence). V shed 4 bases and J 0 bases; nucleotides not matched to a gene: 5. This CDR3 contains 16 residues. Looking up the rest from reference TRBV7-9 and TRBJ2-2 gives the full variable domain: DTGVSQNPRHKITKRGQNVTFRCDPISEHNRLYWYRQTLGQGPEFLTYFQNEAQLEKSRLLSDRFSAERPKGSFSTLEIQRTEQGDSAMYLCASSWNRGANTGELFFGEGSRLTVL.

The genes are TRBV6-5 and TRBJ1-2, with D perhaps matching TRBD1 (5 bases). The germline V and J ends were trimmed by 4 bases and 8 bases, with 14 bases remaining between them. The CDR3 has 13 amino acids. CDR1 is MNHEY and CDR2 is SVGAGI in the germline V gene. The CDR3 protein is CASSLIGGFGYTF. The CDR3 DNA is TGTGCCAGCAGTTTGATCGGGGGGTTCGGCTACACCTTC.

The chain employs TRBV6-5 and TRBJ2-1; 7 nucleotides match TRBD1. V lost 8 bases to trimming and J lost 5 bases; unmatched junction nucleotides: 6. This CDR3 region has 13 residues. Germline V gives CDR1 MNHEY, CDR2 SVGAGI. CDR3 loop: CASGRDRDNEQFF. The CDR3 DNA sequence: TGTGCCAGCGGCCGGGACAGAGACAATGAGCAGTTCTTC.

The rearrangement uses TRBV19 and TRBJ1-5, with 7 bases identical to TRBD1. This CDR3 is built from 17 residues. Germline CDR1 LNHDA, CDR2 SQIVND (reference sequence). V lost 7 bases, J lost 5 bases, and 17 bases stayed unmatched. The CDR3: CASTLYGIQGTHQPQHF. DNA of the CDR3: TGTGCCAGTACCCTATATGGGATACAGGGGACCCATCAGCCCCAGCATTTT.

J is TRBJ1-5 and V is TRBV7-9; unclear D gene. The germline CDR1 and CDR2 sequences are SEHNR and FQNEAQ (reference sequence). V was clipped by 0 bases and J by 4 bases, with 22 bases between them. The CDR3 extends over 19 amino acids. CDR3 region: CASSLAFGDGGSGNQPQHF. In DNA, the CDR3 is TGTGCCAGCAGCTTAGCTTTCGGAGACGGTGGGAGCGGGAATCAGCCCCAGCATTTT.

The CDR3 sequence: CASSLDLVAGAIEQFF. CDR3 nucleotide sequence: TGTGCCAGCAGCTTAGATCTGGTAGCGGGGGCTATTGAGCAGTTCTTC. The rearrangement joins TRBV11-2 to TRBJ2-1; 9 nucleotides align to TRBD2. Germline V gene data show CDR1 as SGHAT and CDR2 as FQNNGV. The V gene end was trimmed by 0 bases and the J gene end by 9 bases; junction bases not matched to a gene: 9. This CDR3 spans 16 amino acids.

The chain is built from TRBV6-1 and TRBJ1-2; D call uncertain. Between the trimmed V and J ends, which lost 3 bases and 4 bases, there was a span of 9 bases. This CDR3 comprises 13 residues. The germline V gene encodes CDR1 MNHNS and CDR2 SASEGT. In nucleotides, the CDR3 is TGTGCCAGCAGTGAGTCAGATTTCTATGGCTACACCTTC. Protein: CASSESDFYGYTF.

This chain connects TRBV19 to TRBJ1-2, with D maybe TRBD1 (6 bases). There are 15 residues in the CDR3. CDR1 is LNHDA and CDR2 is SQIVND in the germline V gene (reference sequence). The V end lost 5 bases, the J end lost 2 bases, and 15 bases lay between the germline ends. The CDR3 sequence: CASSPSQGSNYGYTF. DNA of the CDR3: TGTGCCAGTAGTCCTTCACAGGGAAGCAACTATGGCTACACCTTC.

The J gene is TRBJ2-7, the V gene TRBV5-6; tentative D call: TRBD2 (6 bases). Germline V CDR1 and CDR2: SGHDT, YYEEEE. The V and J ends lost 0 bases and 2 bases respectively, with 12 bases between them. The CDR3 runs to 15 residues. The CDR3 protein is CASSLGGTPAYEQYF. The CDR3, as DNA: TGTGCCAGCAGCTTGGGCGGGACTCCAGCCTACGAGCAGTACTTC.

The V gene is TRBV10-3, the J gene TRBJ2-7; D is possibly TRBD2 (7 bases). Germline CDR1 is ENHRY and CDR2 is SYGVKD. Between the trimmed V and J ends, which lost 0 bases and 1 base, there was a span of 10 bases. The CDR3 has 15 residues. For the CDR3, the DNA is TGTGCCATCAGTGAGTCGGAGGGGGGGTCCTACGAGCAGTACTTC. Amino acid sequence: CAISESEGGSYEQYF.

CDR3: CASSLRDSRVDGYTF. Written as DNA, the CDR3 is TGCGCCAGCAGCTTGCGGGATTCACGGGTTGATGGCTACACCTTC. This chain connects TRBV5-1 to TRBJ1-2; D gene unclear. V gave up 1 base and J gave up 6 bases, with 16 bases separating them. The CDR3 extends over 15 amino acids. CDR1 is SGHRS, CDR2 YFSETQ, per germline.

The CDR3 DNA sequence: TGTGCCAGTGAAGGACTTGAGGAAAAACTGTTTTTT. It translates to CASEGLEEKLFF. The chain carries TRBV28 and TRBJ1-4; D not certain. With 9 bases removed from V and 8 bases from J, the gap between germline ends came to 13 bases. The CDR3 runs 12 residues. Germline V gives CDR1 MDHEN, CDR2 SYDVKM.

The chain employs TRBV7-2 and TRBJ2-7, with D uncertain. The CDR3 is 11 amino acids. Germline V gene lookup returns CDR1 SGHTA and CDR2 FQGNSA. V lost 5 bases to trimming and J lost 3 bases, with 5 bases between them. This chain's CDR3 is CASSQLYEQYF. The CDR3 region has the DNA TGTGCCAGCAGCCAACTCTACGAGCAGTACTTC. The entire variable domain, with the rest obtained from reference TRBV7-2 and TRBJ2-7, is as follows: GAGVSQSPSNKVTEKGKDVELRCDPISGHTALYWYRQSLGQGLEFLIYFQGNSAPDKSGLPSDRFSAERTGGSVSTLTIQRTQQEDSAVYLCASSQLYEQYFGPGTRLTVT.

This chain uses TRBV18 with TRBJ1-1; 12 nucleotides match TRBD1. The CDR3 consists of 16 residues. J gave up 2 bases and V 5 bases, and 6 bases lay outside the gene matches. Germline assignment: CDR1 KGHSH and CDR2 LQKENI. This CDR3 reads CASSTTGTGGNTEAFF. Here the CDR3 DNA reads TGTGCCAGCTCAACGACCGGGACAGGGGGCAACACTGAAGCTTTCTTT.

CDR3 DNA sequence: TGTGCCAGCAGCCGTGGGGGACGGGAGACCCAGTACTTC. It specifies CASSRGGRETQYF. This chain connects TRBV11-2 to TRBJ2-5; D tentatively fits TRBD1 or TRBD2 (5 bases each). The CDR3 covers 13 residues. CDR1 and CDR2 (germline): SGHAT, FQNNGV. Trimming took off 5 bases at V and 5 bases at J, with 12 bases between the two ends.

The genes are TRBV27 and TRBJ1-1, with 8 bases matching TRBD1. The CDR3 contains 14 residues. Germline-derived CDR1 and CDR2 are MNHEY and SMNVEV (reference sequence). The junction had 6 bases not matched to a gene; V was cut back by 4 bases and J by 5 bases. The CDR3 reads CASSYQGALTEAFF. The CDR3 nucleotides are TGTGCCAGCAGTTACCAGGGGGCGCTTACTGAAGCTTTCTTT.